This TCR beta chain was observed in a study of blood T cell repertoires in COVID-19 (TCRdb year 2020). Context from the whole study: The collaborator samples originated in the United States, Italy and Spain and spanned the acute and convalescent phases of COVID-19. A freely available public database, intended as a resource for researchers studying the immune response to SARS-CoV-2, is where the repertoires were released. Where HLA class I and class II types were available, the types were taken from metadata supplied by the sample provider, not from assay-based typing. The prospective study material was composed of cDNA or gDNA derived from T cells, B-cell-depleted T cells, or PBMCs. Samples came from the ongoing ImmuneRACE study (first 160 participants) plus 1,254 subjects from 6 global collaborators. The dataset comprised deeply sampled blood TCRbeta repertoires from subjects exposed to, actively infected with, or recovered from COVID-19. Sample metadata almost always included a de-identified subject ID, COVID-19 status, age in years and sex.

Beyond this particular receptor, the publication reports: The amount of clinical and demographic metadata varied by source and participant and was provided uncurated.

Whole blood was collected in K2EDTA tubes by collaborating institutions according to the institutions' own protocols. Collaborator samples were shipped for TCRbeta analysis as frozen whole blood, isolated PBMCs, or DNA extracted from either sample type. TCRbeta CDR3 regions were amplified from genomic DNA using the immunoSEQ Assay, a bias-controlled multiplex PCR. The original methods were these. Within the assay, amplification of reference gene primers was used to estimate how many nucleated cells each sample contained. Sequence reads were collapsed and filtered to measure the absolute abundance of every unique TCRbeta CDR3 rearrangement. For each sample, productive Simpson clonality was calculated as the square root of Simpson's diversity index over productive rearrangements. TCRdb took this table from immuneACCESS and kept in-frame rearrangements with V and J called. Such tables lack part of the clones; where checked against another copy, unresolved V genes explain under half of the gap, and the rest is unexplained. V, J and clone size are those of that table, while D and trimming were read from the DNA. For this sample the table gives more than 150,000 clones, of which 65% to 90% were detected only once. The ten largest clones take up roughly 8% of the sample.

From its cysteine to its phenylalanine, the CDR3 spans 16 amino acids. Only the CDR3 portion is preserved as DNA: 48 bases, with reading frame beginning at the first base. V ends up 0 bases short and J 3 bases short, with an unmatched junction base count of 7. Looking up the germline V gene yields CDR1 SGHRS and CDR2 YFSETQ. A note on this clone: Its antigen target is currently unknown. Base quality data are lacking; no much larger clone is found one base away.

The source of this sequence is a man between 60 and 75 years old with acute or convalescent COVID-19. The sample taken for sequencing was peripheral blood. This chain is built from TRBV5-1 and TRBJ2-7; TRBD2 fits 9 bases in the junction. The nucleotide sequence reads TGCGCCAGCAGCTTGGGTTCTAATAGCGGGAGCTACGAGCAGTACTTC. Its amino acids are CASSLGSNSGSYEQYF.